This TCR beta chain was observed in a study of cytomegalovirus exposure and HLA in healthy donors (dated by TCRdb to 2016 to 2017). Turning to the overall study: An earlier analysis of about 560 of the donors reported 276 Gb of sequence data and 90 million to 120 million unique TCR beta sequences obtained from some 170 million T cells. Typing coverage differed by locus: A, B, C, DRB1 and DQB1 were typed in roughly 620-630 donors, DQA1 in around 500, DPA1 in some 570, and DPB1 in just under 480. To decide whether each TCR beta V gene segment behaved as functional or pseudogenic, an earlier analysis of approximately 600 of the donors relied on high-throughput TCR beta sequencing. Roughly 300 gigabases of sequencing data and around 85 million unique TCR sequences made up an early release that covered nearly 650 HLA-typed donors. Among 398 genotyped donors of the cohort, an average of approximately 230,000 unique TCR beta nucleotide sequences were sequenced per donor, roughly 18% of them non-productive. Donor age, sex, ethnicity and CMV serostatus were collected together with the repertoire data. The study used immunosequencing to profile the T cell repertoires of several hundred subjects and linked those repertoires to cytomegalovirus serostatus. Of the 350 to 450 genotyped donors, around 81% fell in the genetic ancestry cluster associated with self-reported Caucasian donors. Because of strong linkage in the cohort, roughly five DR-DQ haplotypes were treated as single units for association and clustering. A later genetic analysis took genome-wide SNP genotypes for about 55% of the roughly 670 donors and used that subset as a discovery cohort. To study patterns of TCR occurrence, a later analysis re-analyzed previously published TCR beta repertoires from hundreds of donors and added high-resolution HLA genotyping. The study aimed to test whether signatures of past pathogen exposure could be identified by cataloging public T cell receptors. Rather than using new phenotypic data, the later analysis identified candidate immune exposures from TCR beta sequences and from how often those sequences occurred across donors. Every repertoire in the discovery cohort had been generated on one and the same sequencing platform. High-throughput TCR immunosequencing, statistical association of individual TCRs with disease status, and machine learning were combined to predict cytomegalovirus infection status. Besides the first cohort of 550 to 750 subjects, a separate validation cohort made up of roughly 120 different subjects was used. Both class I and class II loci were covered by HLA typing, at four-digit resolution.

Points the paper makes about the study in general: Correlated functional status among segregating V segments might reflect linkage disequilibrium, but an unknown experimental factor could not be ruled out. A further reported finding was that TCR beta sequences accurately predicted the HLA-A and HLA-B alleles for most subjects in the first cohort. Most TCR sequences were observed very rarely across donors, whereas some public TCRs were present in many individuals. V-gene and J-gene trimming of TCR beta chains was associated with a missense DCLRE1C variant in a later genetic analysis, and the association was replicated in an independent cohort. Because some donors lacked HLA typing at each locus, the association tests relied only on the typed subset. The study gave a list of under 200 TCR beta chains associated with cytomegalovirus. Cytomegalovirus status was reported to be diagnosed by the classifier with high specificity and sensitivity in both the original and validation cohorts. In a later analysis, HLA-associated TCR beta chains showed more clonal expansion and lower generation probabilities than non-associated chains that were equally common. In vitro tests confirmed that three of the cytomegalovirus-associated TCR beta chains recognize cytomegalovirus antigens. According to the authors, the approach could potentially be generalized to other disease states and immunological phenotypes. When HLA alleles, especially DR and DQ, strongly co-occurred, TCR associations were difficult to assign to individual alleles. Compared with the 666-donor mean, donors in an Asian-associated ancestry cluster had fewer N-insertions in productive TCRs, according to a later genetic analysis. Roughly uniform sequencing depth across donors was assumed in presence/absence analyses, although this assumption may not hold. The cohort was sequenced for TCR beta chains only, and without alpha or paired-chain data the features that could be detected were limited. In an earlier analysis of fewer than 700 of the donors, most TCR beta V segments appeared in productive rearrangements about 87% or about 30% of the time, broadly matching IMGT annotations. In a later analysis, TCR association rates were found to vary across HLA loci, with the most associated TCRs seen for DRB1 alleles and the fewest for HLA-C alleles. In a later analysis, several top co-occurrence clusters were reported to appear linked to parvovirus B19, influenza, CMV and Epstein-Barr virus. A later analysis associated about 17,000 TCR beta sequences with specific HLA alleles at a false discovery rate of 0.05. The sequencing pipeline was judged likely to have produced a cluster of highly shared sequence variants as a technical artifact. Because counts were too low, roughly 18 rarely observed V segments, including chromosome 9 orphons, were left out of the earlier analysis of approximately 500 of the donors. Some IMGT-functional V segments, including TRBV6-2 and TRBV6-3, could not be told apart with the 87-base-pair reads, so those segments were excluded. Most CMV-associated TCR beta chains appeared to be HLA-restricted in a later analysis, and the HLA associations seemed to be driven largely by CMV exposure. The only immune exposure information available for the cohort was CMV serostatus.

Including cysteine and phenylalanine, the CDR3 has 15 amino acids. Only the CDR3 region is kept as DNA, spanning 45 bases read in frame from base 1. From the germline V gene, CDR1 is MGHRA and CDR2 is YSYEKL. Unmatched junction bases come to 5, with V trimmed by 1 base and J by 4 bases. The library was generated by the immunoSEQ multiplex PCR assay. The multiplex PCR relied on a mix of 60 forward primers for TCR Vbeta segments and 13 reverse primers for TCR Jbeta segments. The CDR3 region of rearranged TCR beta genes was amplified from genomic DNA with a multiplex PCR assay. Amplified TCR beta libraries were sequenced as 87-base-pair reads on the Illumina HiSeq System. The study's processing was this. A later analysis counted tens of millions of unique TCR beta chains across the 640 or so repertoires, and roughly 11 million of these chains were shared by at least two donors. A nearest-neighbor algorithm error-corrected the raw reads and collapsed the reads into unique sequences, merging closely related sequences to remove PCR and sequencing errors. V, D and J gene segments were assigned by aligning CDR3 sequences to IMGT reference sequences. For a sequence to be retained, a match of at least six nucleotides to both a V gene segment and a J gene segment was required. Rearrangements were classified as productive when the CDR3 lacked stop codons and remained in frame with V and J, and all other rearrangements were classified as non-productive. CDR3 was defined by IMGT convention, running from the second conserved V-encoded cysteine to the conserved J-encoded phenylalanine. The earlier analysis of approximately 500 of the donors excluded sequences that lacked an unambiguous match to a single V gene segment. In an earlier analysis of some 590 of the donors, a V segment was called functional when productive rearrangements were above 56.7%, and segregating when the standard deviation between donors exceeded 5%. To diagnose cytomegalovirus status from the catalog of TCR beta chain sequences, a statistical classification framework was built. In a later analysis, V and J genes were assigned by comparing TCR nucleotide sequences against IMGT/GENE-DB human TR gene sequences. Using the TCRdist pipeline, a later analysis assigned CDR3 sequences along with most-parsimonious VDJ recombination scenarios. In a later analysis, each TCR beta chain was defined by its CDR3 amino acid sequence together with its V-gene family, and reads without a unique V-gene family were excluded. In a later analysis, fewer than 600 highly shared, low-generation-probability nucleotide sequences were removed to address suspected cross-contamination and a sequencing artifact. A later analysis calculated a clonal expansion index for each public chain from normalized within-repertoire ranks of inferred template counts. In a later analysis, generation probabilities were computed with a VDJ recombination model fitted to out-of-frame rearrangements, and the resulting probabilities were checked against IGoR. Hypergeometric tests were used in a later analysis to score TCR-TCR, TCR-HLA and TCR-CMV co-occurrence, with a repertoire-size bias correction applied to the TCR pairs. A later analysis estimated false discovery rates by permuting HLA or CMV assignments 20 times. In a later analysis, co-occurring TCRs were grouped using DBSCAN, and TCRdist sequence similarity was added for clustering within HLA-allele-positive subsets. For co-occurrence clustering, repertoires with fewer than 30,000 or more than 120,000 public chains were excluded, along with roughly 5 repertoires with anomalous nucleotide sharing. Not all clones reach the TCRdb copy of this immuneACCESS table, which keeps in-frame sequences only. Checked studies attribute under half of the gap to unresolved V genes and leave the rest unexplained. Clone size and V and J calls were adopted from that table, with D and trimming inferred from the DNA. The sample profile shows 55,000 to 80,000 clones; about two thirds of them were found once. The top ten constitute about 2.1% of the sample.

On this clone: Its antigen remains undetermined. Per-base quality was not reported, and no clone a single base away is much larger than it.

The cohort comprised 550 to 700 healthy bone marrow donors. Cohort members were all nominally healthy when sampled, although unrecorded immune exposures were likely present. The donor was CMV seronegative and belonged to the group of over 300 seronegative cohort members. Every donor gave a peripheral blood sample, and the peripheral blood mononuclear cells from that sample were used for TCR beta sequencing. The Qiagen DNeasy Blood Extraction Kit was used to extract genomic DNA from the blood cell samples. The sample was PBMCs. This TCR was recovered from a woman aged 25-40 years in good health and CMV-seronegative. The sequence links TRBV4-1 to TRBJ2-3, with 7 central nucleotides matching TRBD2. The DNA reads TGCGCCAGCAGCCAAGCCAGTGGGGGGGCAGATACGCAGTATTTT. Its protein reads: CASSQASGGADTQYF.